This T cell receptor beta chain was observed in a study of beta chain features in type 1 diabetes. Whole-study findings and limits: Any role of HLA type in TCRB rearrangement remained unresolved here. For Type 1 diabetes patients, all four CD4+ subsets carried TCRB CDR3s that were moderately but significantly shorter.

Germline CDR1 and CDR2: SEHNR and FQNEAQ (reference sequence). The CDR3 has 14 residues. V was shortened by 4 bases and J by 0 bases, with 10 bases between the two germline ends. All of the isolated RNA was reverse transcribed, so expressed TCRB transcripts were sequenced. Assay: immunoSEQ multiplex PCR; the TCRdb copy retains only in-frame clones and omits some. This table has around 250,000 clones, 25% to 30% appearing once. With respect to this clone: Its cognate antigen is unknown.

What was sequenced was central memory CD4+ T cells from blood. The TCR originated in a man between 25 and 39 years old in good health. The genes are TRBV7-9 and TRBJ2-7; D perhaps matches TRBD1 (5 bases). CDR3 sequence reads: CASSSRQSSYEQYF. The CDR3 coding sequence is TGTGCCAGCAGCTCCCGACAGAGCTCCTACGAGCAGTACTTC. The variable domain in full, with the rest retrieved from reference TRBV7-9 and TRBJ2-7, is DTGVSQNPRHKITKRGQNVTFRCDPISEHNRLYWYRQTLGQGPEFLTYFQNEAQLEKSRLLSDRFSAERPKGSFSTLEIQRTEQGDSAMYLCASSSRQSSYEQYFGPGTRLTVT.